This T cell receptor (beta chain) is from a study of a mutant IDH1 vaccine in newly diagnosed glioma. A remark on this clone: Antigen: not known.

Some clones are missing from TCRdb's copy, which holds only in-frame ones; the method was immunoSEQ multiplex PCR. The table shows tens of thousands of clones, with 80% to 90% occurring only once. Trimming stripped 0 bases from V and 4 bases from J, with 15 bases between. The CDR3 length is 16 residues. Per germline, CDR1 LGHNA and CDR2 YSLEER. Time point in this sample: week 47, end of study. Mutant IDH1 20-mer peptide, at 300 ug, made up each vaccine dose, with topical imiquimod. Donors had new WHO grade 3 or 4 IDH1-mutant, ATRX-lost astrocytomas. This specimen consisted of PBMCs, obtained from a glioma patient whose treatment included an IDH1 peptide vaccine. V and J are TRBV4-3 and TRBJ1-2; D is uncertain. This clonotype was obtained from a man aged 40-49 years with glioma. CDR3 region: CASSQDETPVGYGYTF. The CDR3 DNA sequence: TGCGCCAGCAGCCAAGACGAGACCCCAGTGGGCTATGGCTACACCTTC.